This entry concerns a single TCR beta chain. Germline values: CDR1 LNHDA, CDR2 SQIVND (reference sequence). The CDR3 consists of 17 residues. J was trimmed by 7 bases and V by 5 bases; bases with no gene match: 14. These data originate in a study of blood T cell repertoires in COVID-19. Study details: Specimens from acute and convalescent COVID-19 originated in the United States, Italy and Spain. Sources were T cells, B-cell-depleted T cells, or PBMCs; the material itself was cDNA or gDNA.

Original methodology: Amplification from reference gene primers served as the basis for estimated nucleated cell counts. Sequenced by immunoSEQ multiplex PCR; TCRdb stores in-frame clones only, minus some. The D gene and trimming were derived from the DNA, and the V and J assignments and clone size from that table. The profile covers some 51,000 clones, with approximately 90% appearing a single time and 3.1% taken by the ten largest. The sequenced material came from peripheral blood. The chain recombines TRBV19 with TRBJ1-6; 7 bases match TRBD1. This receptor was taken from a man aged 45 to 65 with acute or convalescent COVID-19. CDR3 sequence (DNA): TGTGCCAGTAGTTCACGCTGGGGCGGGACAGAGAATTCACCCCTCCACTTT. It specifies CASSSRWGGTENSPLHF.